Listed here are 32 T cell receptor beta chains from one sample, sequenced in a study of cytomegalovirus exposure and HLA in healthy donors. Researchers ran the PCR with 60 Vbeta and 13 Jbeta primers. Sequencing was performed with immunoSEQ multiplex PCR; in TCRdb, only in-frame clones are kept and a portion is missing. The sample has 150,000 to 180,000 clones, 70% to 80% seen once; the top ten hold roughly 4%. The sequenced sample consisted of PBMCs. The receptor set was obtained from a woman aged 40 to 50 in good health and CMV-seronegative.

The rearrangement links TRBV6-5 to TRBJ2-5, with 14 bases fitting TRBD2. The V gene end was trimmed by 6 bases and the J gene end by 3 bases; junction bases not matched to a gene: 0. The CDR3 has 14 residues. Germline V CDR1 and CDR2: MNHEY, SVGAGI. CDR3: CASRGLAGEETQYF. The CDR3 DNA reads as TGTGCCAGCAGGGGACTAGCGGGGGAAGAGACCCAGTACTTC.

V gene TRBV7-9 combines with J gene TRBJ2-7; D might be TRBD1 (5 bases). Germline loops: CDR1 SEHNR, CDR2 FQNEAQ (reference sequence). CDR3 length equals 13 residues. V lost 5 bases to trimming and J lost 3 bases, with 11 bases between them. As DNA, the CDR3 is TGTGCCAGCAGCCCTGGGGCCGACTACGAGCAGTACTTC. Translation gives CASSPGADYEQYF.

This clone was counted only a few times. The CDR3 protein is CASRQLAGGETQYF. In nucleotides, the CDR3 is TGTGCCAGCCGTCAACTAGCGGGGGGAGAGACCCAGTACTTC. The rearrangement links TRBV11-2 to TRBJ2-5; 12 bases fit TRBD2. Per germline, CDR1 SGHAT and CDR2 FQNNGV. The CDR3 totals 14 residues. The V segment lost 8 bases and the J segment 4 bases; nucleotides outside the gene matches: 5.

DNA for the CDR3: TGCAGCGTCCAACAGTCTAGCGGGGGGGCCGGAGAGACCCAGTACTTC. Translated, it gives CSVQQSSGGAGETQYF. The J gene is TRBJ2-5, the V gene TRBV29-1; TRBD2 matches at 12 bases. Germline V gene sequence: CDR1 SQVTM, CDR2 ANQGSEA. V was clipped by 6 bases and J by 4 bases; unmatched bases: 12. This CDR3 is built from 16 residues.

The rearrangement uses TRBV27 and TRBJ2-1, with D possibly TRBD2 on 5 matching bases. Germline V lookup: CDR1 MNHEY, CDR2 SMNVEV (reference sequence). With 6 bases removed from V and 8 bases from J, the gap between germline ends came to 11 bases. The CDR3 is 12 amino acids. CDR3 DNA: TGTGCCAGCAGGTACAGAGGGTATGAGCAGTTCTTC. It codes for CASRYRGYEQFF.

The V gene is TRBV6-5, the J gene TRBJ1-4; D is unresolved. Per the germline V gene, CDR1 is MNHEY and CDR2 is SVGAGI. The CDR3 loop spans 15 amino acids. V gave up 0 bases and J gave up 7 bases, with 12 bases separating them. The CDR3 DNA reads TGTGCCAGCAGTTACTCGGGCGCGGACTCTGAAAAACTGTTTTTT. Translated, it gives CASSYSGADSEKLFF.

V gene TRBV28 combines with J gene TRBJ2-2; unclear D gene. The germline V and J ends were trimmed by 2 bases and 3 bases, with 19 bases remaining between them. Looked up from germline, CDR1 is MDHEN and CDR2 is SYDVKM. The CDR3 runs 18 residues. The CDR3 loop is CASSLGAFNLVDTGELFF. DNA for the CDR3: TGTGCCAGCAGTTTAGGAGCCTTCAACCTCGTCGACACCGGGGAGCTGTTTTTT.

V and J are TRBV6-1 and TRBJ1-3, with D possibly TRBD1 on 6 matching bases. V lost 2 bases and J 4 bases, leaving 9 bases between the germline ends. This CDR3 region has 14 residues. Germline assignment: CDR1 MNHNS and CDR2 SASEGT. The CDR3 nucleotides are TGTGCCAGCAGTGAATACGGACAGGGAAACACCATATATTTT. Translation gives CASSEYGQGNTIYF.

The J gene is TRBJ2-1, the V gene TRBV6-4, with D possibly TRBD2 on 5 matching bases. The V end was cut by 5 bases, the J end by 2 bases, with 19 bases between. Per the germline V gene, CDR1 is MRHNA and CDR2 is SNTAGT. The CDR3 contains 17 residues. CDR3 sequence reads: CASSSPLPDLPYNEQFF. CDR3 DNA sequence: TGTGCCAGCAGTTCTCCCCTCCCGGACTTGCCCTACAATGAGCAGTTCTTC.

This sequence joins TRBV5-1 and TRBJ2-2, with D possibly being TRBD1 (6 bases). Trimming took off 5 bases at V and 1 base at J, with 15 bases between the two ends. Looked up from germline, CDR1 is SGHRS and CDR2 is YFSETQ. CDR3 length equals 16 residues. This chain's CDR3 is CASRVETGRNTGELFF. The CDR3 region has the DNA TGCGCCAGCAGAGTAGAAACAGGGAGGAACACCGGGGAGCTGTTTTTT. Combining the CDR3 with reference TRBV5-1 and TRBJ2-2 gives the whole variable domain KAGVTQTPRYLIKTRGQQVTLSCSPISGHRSVSWYQQTPGQGLQFLFEYFSETQRNKGNFPGRFSGRQFSNSRSEMNVSTLELGDSALYLCASRVETGRNTGELFFGEGSRLTVL.

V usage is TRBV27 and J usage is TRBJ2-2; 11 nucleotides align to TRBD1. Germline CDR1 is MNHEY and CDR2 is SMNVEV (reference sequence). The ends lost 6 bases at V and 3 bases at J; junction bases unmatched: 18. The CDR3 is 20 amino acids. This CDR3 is CASRHRTGDRGSSDTGELFF. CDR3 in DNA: TGTGCCAGCAGACACCGCACCGGGGACAGGGGGTCTTCCGACACCGGGGAGCTGTTTTTT.

This chain's CDR3 is CASSLTGVEEAFF. The DNA of the CDR3 is TGTGCCAGCTCCTTGACGGGGGTGGAGGAAGCTTTCTTT. This chain uses TRBV6-4 with TRBJ1-1, with D possibly being TRBD1 (5 bases). V gave up 8 bases and J gave up 8 bases, with 18 bases separating them. CDR3 length: 13 residues. CDR1 MRHNA and CDR2 SNTAGT come from the germline V gene.

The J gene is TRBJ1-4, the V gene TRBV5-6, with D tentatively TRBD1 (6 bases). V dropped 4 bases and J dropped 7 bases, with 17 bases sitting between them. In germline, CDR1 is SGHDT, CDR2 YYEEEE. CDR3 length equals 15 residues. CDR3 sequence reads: CASSLVEGGREKLFF. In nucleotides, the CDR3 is TGTGCCAGCAGCCTGGTGGAGGGGGGGCGTGAAAAACTGTTTTTT.

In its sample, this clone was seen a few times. For the CDR3, the DNA is TGCGCCAGCAGCTGGGGACTAGCGGGAGTAGCATCGAATGAGCAGTTCTTC. Translated: CASSWGLAGVASNEQFF. This chain links TRBV5-1 with TRBJ2-1; TRBD2 matches 14 bases. V shed 3 bases, J shed 7 bases, and the junction held 9 bases outside the gene matches. Germline V CDR1 and CDR2: SGHRS, YFSETQ. CDR3 length: 17 residues.

CDR3 DNA sequence: TGTGCCAGCAGCCCACCTCGTTTTTTTAGGGACAGGGCCTCCTCTGGGGCCAACGTCCTGACTTTC. Its protein product is CASSPPRFFRDRASSGANVLTF. This chain joins TRBV13 and TRBJ2-6, with 9 bases that match TRBD1. The trim removed 5 bases at V and 0 bases at J, leaving 20 bases unmatched. The CDR3 length is 22 residues. Germline V gene data show CDR1 as PRHDT and CDR2 as FYEKMQ (reference sequence).

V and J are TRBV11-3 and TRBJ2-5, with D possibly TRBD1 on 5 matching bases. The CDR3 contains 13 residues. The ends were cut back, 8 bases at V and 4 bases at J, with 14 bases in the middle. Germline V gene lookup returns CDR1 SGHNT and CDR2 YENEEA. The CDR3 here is CASRKGVGETQYF. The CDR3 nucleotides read TGTGCCAGCCGAAAAGGGGTGGGAGAGACCCAGTACTTC. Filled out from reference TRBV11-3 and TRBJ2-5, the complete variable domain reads EAGVVQSPRYKIIEKKQPVAFWCNPISGHNTLYWYLQNLGQGPELLIRYENEEAVDDSQLPKDRFSAERLKGVDSTLKIQPAELGDSAVYLCASRKGVGETQYFGPGTRLLVL.

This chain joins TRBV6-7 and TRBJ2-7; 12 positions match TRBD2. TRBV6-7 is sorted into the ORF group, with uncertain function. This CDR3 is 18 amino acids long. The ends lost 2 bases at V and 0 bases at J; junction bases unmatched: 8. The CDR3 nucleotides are TGTGCCAGCAGTTACCCCCCCGGACTAGCGGGGAGCTCCTACGAGCAGTACTTC. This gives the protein CASSYPPGLAGSSYEQYF.

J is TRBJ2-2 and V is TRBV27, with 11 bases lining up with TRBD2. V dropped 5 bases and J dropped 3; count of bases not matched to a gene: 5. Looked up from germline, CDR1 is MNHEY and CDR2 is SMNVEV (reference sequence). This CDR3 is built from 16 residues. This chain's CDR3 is CASSPGTSGYTGELFF. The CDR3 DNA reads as TGTGCCAGCAGTCCTGGGACTAGCGGATACACCGGGGAGCTGTTTTTT.

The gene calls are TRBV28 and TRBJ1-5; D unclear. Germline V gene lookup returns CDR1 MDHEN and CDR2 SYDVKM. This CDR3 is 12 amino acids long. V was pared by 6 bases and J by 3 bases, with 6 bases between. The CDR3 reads CASRAVNQPQHF. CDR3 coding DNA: TGTGCCAGCAGGGCCGTCAATCAGCCCCAGCATTTT.

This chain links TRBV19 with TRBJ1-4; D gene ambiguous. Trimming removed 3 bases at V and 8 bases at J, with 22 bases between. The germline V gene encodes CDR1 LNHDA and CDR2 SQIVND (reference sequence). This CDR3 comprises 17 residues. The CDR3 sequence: CASSITPQVPHGEKLFF. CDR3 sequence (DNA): TGTGCCAGTAGTATCACCCCTCAGGTCCCGCATGGGGAAAAACTGTTTTTT.

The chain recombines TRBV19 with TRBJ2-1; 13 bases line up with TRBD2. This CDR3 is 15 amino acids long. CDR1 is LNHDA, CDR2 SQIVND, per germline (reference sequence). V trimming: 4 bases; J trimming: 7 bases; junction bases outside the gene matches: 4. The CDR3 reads CASSSLGLAGNEQFF. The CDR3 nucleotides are TGTGCCAGTAGTAGTCTGGGACTAGCGGGGAATGAGCAGTTCTTC.

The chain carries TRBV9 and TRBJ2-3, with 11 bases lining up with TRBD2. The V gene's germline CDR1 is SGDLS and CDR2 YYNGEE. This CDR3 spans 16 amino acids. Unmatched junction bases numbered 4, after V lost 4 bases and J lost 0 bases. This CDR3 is CASSSRTSGSTDTQYF. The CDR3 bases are TGTGCCAGCAGCTCCCGGACTAGCGGGAGCACAGATACGCAGTATTTT.

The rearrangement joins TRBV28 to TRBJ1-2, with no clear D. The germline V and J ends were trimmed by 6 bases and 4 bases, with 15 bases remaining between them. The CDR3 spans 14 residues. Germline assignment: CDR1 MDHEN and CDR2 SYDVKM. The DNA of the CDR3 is TGTGCCAGCAGCTCTTCAGAGAGGGTCTATGGCTACACCTTC. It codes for CASSSSERVYGYTF.

As DNA, the CDR3 is TGCAGCGTTGGACGACAGGGGATCTACAATGAGCAGTTCTTC. This gives the protein CSVGRQGIYNEQFF. V gene TRBV29-1 combines with J gene TRBJ2-1; 8 bases fit TRBD1. Per germline, CDR1 SQVTM and CDR2 ANQGSEA. V dropped 4 bases and J dropped 3; count of bases not matched to a gene: 5. CDR3 length: 14 residues.

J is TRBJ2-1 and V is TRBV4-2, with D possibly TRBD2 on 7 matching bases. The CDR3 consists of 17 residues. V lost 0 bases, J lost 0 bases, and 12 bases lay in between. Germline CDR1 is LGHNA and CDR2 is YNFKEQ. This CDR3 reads CASSQDRGTNSYNEQFF. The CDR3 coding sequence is TGTGCCAGCAGCCAAGATAGGGGGACTAACTCCTACAATGAGCAGTTCTTC.

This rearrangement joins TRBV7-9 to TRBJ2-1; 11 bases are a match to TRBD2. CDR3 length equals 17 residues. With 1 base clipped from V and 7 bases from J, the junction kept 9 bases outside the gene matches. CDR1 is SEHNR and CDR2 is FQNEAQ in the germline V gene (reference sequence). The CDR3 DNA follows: TGTGCCAGCAGCTTAGGTCGGGCTAGCGGGAGGTTTAATGAGCAGTTCTTC. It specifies CASSLGRASGRFNEQFF. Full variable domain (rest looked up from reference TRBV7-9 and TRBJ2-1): DTGVSQNPRHKITKRGQNVTFRCDPISEHNRLYWYRQTLGQGPEFLTYFQNEAQLEKSRLLSDRFSAERPKGSFSTLEIQRTEQGDSAMYLCASSLGRASGRFNEQFFGPGTRLTVL.

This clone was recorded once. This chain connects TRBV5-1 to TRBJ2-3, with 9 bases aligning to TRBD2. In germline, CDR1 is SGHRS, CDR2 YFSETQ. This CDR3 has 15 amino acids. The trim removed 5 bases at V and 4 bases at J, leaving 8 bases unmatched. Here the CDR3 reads CASRRREGQSDTQYF. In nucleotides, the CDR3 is TGCGCCAGCAGAAGGCGGGAGGGCCAGTCAGATACGCAGTATTTT.

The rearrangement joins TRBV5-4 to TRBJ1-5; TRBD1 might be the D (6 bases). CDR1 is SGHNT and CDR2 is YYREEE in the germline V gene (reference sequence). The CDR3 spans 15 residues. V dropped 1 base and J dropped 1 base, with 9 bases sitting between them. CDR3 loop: CASSLMGASNQPQHF. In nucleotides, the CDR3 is TGTGCCAGCAGCTTGATGGGGGCCAGCAATCAGCCCCAGCATTTT.

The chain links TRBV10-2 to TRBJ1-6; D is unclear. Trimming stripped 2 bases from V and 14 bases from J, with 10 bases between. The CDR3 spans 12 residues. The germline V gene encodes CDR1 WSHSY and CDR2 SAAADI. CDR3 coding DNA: TGCGCCAGCAGTGAGCCCTTAGCAACCCTCCACTTT. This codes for CASSEPLATLHF.

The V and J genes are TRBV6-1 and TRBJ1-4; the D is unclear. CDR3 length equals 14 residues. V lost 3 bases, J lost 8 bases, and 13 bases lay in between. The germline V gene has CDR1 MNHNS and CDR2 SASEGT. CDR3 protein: CASSEKWGGEKLFF. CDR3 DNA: TGTGCCAGCAGTGAGAAATGGGGAGGGGAAAAACTGTTTTTT.

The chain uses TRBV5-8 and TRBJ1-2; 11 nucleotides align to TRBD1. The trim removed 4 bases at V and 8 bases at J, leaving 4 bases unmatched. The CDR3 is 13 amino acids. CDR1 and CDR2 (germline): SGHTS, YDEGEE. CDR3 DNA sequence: TGTGCCAGCAGCCAGGACAGGGGGCGCGGCTACACCTTC. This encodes CASSQDRGRGYTF.

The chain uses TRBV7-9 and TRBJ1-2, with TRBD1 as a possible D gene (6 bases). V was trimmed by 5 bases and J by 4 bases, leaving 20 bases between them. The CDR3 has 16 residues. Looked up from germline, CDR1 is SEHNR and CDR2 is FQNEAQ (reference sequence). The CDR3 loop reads CASSRGAGDLAYGYTF. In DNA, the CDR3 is TGTGCCAGCAGCCGCGGCGCAGGGGACCTGGCCTATGGCTACACCTTC.